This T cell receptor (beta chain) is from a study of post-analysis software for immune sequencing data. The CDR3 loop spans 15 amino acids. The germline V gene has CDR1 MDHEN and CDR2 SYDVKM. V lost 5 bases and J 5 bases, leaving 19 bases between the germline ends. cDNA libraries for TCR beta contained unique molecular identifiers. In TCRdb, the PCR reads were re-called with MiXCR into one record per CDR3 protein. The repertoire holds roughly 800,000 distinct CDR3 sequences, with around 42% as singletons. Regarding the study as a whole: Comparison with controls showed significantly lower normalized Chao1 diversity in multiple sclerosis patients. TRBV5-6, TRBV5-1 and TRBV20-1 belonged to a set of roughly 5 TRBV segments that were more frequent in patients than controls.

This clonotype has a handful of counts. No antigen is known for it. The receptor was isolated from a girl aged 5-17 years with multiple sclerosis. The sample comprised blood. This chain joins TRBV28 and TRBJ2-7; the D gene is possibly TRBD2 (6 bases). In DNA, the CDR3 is TGTGCCAGCAGTGGACTCCGGGACTCCAACGACGAGCAGTACTTC. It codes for CASSGLRDSNDEQYF. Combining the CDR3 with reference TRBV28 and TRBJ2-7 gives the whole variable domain DVKVTQSSRYLVKRTGEKVFLECVQDMDHENMFWYRQDPGLGLRLIYFSYDVKMKEKGDIPEGYSVSREKKERFSLILESASTNQTSMYLCASSGLRDSNDEQYFGPGTRLTVT.